A single sample gave rise to the 28 T cell receptor beta chains below, sequenced in a study of cytotoxic CD8 clonotypes in ibrutinib-treated CLL. This table comes from immunoSEQ multiplex PCR, and its TCRdb copy is limited to in-frame clones, with some not included. The sample holds around 27,000 clones, approximately 70% seen once. The sequenced sample was PBMCs, obtained at disease progression, from a patient treated with ibrutinib. Receptors were obtained from a human donor with chronic lymphocytic leukemia.

This clone was detected ten times or more. CDR3 amino acids: CASSIADGRSGELFF. The CDR3 DNA sequence: TGTGCCAGTAGTATTGCGGACGGTAGGTCCGGGGAGCTGTTTTTT. The chain couples TRBV19 to TRBJ2-2, with D unclear. CDR1 is LNHDA, CDR2 SQIVND, per germline (reference sequence). Trimming removed 3 bases at V and 6 bases at J, with 14 bases between. This CDR3 comprises 15 residues. Variable domain in full (rest from reference TRBV19 and TRBJ2-2): DGGITQSPKYLFRKEGQNVTLSCEQNLNHDAMYWYRQDPGQGLRLIYYSQIVNDFQKGDIAEGYSVSREKKESFPLTVTSAQKNPTAFYLCASSIADGRSGELFFGEGSRLTVL.

V is TRBV5-1 and J is TRBJ2-5; D is uncertain. V lost 0 bases and J 1 base, leaving 10 bases between the germline ends. CDR1 is SGHRS, CDR2 YFSETQ, per germline. The CDR3 loop spans 15 amino acids. The DNA of the CDR3 is TGCGCCAGCAGCTTGGAAATGGCAGGCCAAGAGACCCAGTACTTC. As protein: CASSLEMAGQETQYF.

V is TRBV19 and J is TRBJ1-2, with 7 bases lining up with TRBD1. Germline V CDR1 and CDR2: LNHDA, SQIVND (reference sequence). V shed 8 bases and J 0 bases; nucleotides not matched to a gene: 9. The CDR3 contains 15 residues. CDR3 sequence reads: CASSKRGQANYGYTF. The CDR3 DNA sequence: TGTGCCAGTTCTAAAAGGGGGCAGGCTAACTATGGCTACACCTTC.

This chain links TRBV7-2 with TRBJ2-1; no definite D call. The CDR3 is 13 amino acids. Germline CDR1 and CDR2: SGHTA and FQGNSA. The V and J ends lost 2 bases and 7 bases respectively, with 9 bases between them. The CDR3 reads CASSLRVTNEQFF. The CDR3 DNA is TGTGCCAGCAGCTTACGCGTAACAAATGAGCAGTTCTTC.

This clone was detected a few times. This chain joins TRBV7-8 and TRBJ1-2; D ambiguous. Per germline, CDR1 SGHVS and CDR2 FQNEAQ. V was cut by 5 bases and J by 7 bases, with 14 bases left in between. There are 13 residues in the CDR3. The CDR3: CASSLGTVGGYTF. The CDR3 bases are TGTGCCAGCAGCCTGGGAACTGTGGGTGGCTACACCTTC. Full variable domain (remainder filled in from reference TRBV7-8 and TRBJ1-2): GAGVSQSPRYKVAKRGQDVALRCDPISGHVSLFWYQQALGQGPEFLTYFQNEAQLDKSGLPSDRFFAERPEGSVSTLKIQRTQQEDSAVYLCASSLGTVGGYTFGSGTRLTVV.

V and J are TRBV15 and TRBJ1-5; D unclear. The CDR3 consists of 13 residues. CDR1 and CDR2 (germline): LNHNV, YYDKDF (reference sequence). Trimming removed 0 bases from V and 3 bases from J, with 3 bases in between. In DNA, the CDR3 is TGTGCCACCAGCAGAGAAATCAATCAGCCCCAGCATTTT. Amino acid sequence: CATSREINQPQHF.

The chain employs TRBV5-1 and TRBJ2-5, with a tentative D call TRBD1 (6 bases). Germline V lookup: CDR1 SGHRS, CDR2 YFSETQ. Trimming took 0 bases from V and 4 from J, leaving 7 bases between them. CDR3 length: 13 amino acids. DNA of the CDR3: TGCGCCAGCAGCTTGGAAGGGGGAGAGACCCAGTACTTC. Amino acid sequence: CASSLEGGETQYF.

The J gene is TRBJ2-3, the V gene TRBV7-9; the match to TRBD1 covers 7 bases. In germline, CDR1 is SEHNR, CDR2 FQNEAQ (reference sequence). J gave up 2 bases and V 4 bases, and 12 bases lay outside the gene matches. This CDR3 is 17 amino acids long. The CDR3 protein is CASSWTGTAPSTDTQYF. CDR3 nucleotide sequence: TGTGCCAGCAGCTGGACCGGGACAGCCCCGTCCACAGATACGCAGTATTTT.

The rearrangement links TRBV30 to TRBJ1-1; no definite D call. From germline, CDR1 is GTSNPN and CDR2 SVGIG (reference sequence). The CDR3 is made up of 11 amino acids. The V end lost 5 bases, the J end lost 1 base, and 5 bases lay between the germline ends. CDR3 DNA sequence: TGTGCCTGGGGTGCGAACACTGAAGCTTTCTTT. Its protein product is CAWGANTEAFF.

The chain links TRBV30 to TRBJ1-2; D gene uncertain. The germline gives CDR1 GTSNPN, CDR2 SVGIG (reference sequence). The CDR3 sequence is 12 residues long. V was trimmed by 1 base and J by 7 bases, leaving 10 bases between them. The CDR3 nucleotides read TGTGCCTGGAGTGGAGTGGTAGGTGGCTACACCTTC. This gives the protein CAWSGVVGGYTF.

The J gene is TRBJ2-1, the V gene TRBV15, with D perhaps TRBD2 (6 bases). V was trimmed by 3 bases and J by 0 bases, leaving 9 bases between them. CDR3 length: 15 residues. The V gene's germline CDR1 is LNHNV and CDR2 YYDKDF (reference sequence). The chain's CDR3 is CATSRRGNSYNEQFF. CDR3 coding DNA: TGTGCCACCAGCAGGCGGGGAAACTCCTACAATGAGCAGTTCTTC.

The chain employs TRBV29-1 and TRBJ2-7; D uncertain. The CDR3 consists of 13 residues. Per germline, CDR1 SQVTM and CDR2 ANQGSEA. Trimming cost V 3 bases and J 0 bases, with 9 bases left between them. CDR3: CSVERDNSYEQYF. The DNA of the CDR3 is TGCAGCGTTGAGCGAGACAACTCCTACGAGCAGTACTTC.

The chain uses TRBV6-5 and TRBJ2-5; D call uncertain. The CDR3 runs to 15 residues. Germline CDR1 MNHEY, CDR2 SVGAGI. Trimming shortened V by 0 bases and J by 2 bases, and 10 bases separated the two germline ends. The CDR3 sequence: CASSYSTVSQETQYF. The CDR3 bases are TGTGCCAGCAGTTACTCGACGGTTAGTCAAGAGACCCAGTACTTC.

The rearrangement links TRBV5-1 to TRBJ2-5, with 7 bases fitting TRBD2. The CDR3 runs 13 residues. With 7 bases clipped from V and 5 bases from J, the junction kept 8 bases outside the gene matches. Per germline, CDR1 SGHRS and CDR2 YFSETQ. CDR3 sequence reads: CASGLEEGETQYF. CDR3 DNA sequence: TGCGCCAGCGGACTAGAAGAAGGTGAGACCCAGTACTTC. The complete variable domain, with remaining parts taken from reference TRBV5-1 and TRBJ2-5, reads KAGVTQTPRYLIKTRGQQVTLSCSPISGHRSVSWYQQTPGQGLQFLFEYFSETQRNKGNFPGRFSGRQFSNSRSEMNVSTLELGDSALYLCASGLEEGETQYFGPGTRLLVL.

This chain connects TRBV27 to TRBJ2-1; no clear D gene. The CDR3 is 13 amino acids. CDR1 is MNHEY and CDR2 is SMNVEV in the germline V gene (reference sequence). V was pared by 3 bases and J by 7 bases, with 10 bases between. CDR3 DNA: TGTGCCAGCAGTTTCTCCATCGGGAATGAGCAGTTCTTC. Translated, it gives CASSFSIGNEQFF.

The chain employs TRBV19 and TRBJ2-3; TRBD1 might be the D (5 bases). The V end was cut by 5 bases, the J end by 3 bases, with 15 bases between. This CDR3 comprises 15 residues. Germline lookup yields CDR1 LNHDA and CDR2 SQIVND (reference sequence). CDR3 sequence reads: CASSDRHGGTDTQYF. The CDR3 DNA is TGTGCCAGTAGTGACAGACACGGTGGAACAGATACGCAGTATTTT.

This clone is a singleton in its sample. The J gene is TRBJ2-2, the V gene TRBV7-2; D perhaps matches TRBD2 (5 bases). V gave up 4 bases and J gave up 1 base, with 10 bases separating them. The CDR3 loop spans 15 amino acids. Germline V gene lookup returns CDR1 SGHTA and CDR2 FQGNSA. The CDR3 spells CASSYTGMNTGELFF. The CDR3 DNA reads as TGTGCCAGCAGCTATACGGGGATGAACACCGGGGAGCTGTTTTTT.

This clone was detected only a few times. The chain employs TRBV7-8 and TRBJ2-7, with unresolved D. Trimming cost V 5 bases and J 3 bases, with 14 bases left between them. The V gene's germline CDR1 is SGHVS and CDR2 FQNEAQ. This CDR3 spans 14 amino acids. The CDR3, as DNA: TGTGCCAGCAGCCCCTTCGGCGGCGGCTACGAGCAGTACTTC. Its translation: CASSPFGGGYEQYF.

V gene TRBV4-1 combines with J gene TRBJ1-3, with D perhaps TRBD1 (5 bases). This CDR3 region has 14 residues. Trimming removed 3 bases at V and 3 bases at J, with 9 bases between. Per germline, CDR1 MGHRA and CDR2 YSYEKL. CDR3 DNA sequence: TGCGCCAGCAGCCACGCGGGGGTTGGAAACACCATATATTTT. It codes for CASSHAGVGNTIYF.

This clone was counted a few times. The rearrangement uses TRBV5-5 and TRBJ1-4, with 9 bases aligning to TRBD1. The CDR3 is made up of 15 amino acids. Germline lookup yields CDR1 SGHKS and CDR2 YYEKEE (reference sequence). Trimming took 1 base from V and 4 from J; bases not matched to a gene: 2. The CDR3 spells CASSLRDRVNEKLFF. As DNA, the CDR3 is TGTGCCAGCAGCTTGAGGGACAGGGTTAATGAAAAACTGTTTTTT.

The rearrangement uses TRBV5-1 and TRBJ1-6; D is undetermined. CDR1 SGHRS and CDR2 YFSETQ come from the germline V gene. The CDR3 sequence is 18 residues long. Trimming took 0 bases from V and 0 from J, leaving 13 bases between them. CDR3 coding DNA: TGCGCCAGCAGCTTGGCGGGCAGCGACGCCTCCTATAATTCACCCCTCCACTTT. Translating gives CASSLAGSDASYNSPLHF. Combining the CDR3 with reference TRBV5-1 and TRBJ1-6 gives the whole variable domain KAGVTQTPRYLIKTRGQQVTLSCSPISGHRSVSWYQQTPGQGLQFLFEYFSETQRNKGNFPGRFSGRQFSNSRSEMNVSTLELGDSALYLCASSLAGSDASYNSPLHFGNGTRLTVT.

The rearrangement links TRBV10-3 to TRBJ1-5; perhaps TRBD1 as D (5 bases). V was cut by 2 bases and J by 4 bases, with 9 bases left in between. The CDR3 length is 14 residues. Germline CDR1 reads ENHRY; CDR2 reads SYGVKD. Here the CDR3 reads CAISEHGGNQPQHF. CDR3 nucleotides: TGTGCCATCAGTGAGCATGGGGGAAATCAGCCCCAGCATTTT.

The CDR3 reads CASSFSQGTEKLFF. The CDR3 DNA sequence: TGTGCCAGCAGCTTCTCACAGGGAACTGAAAAACTGTTTTTT. The chain employs TRBV7-2 and TRBJ1-4; D perhaps matches TRBD1 (6 bases). Trimming stripped 3 bases from V and 7 bases from J, with 12 bases between. Germline V CDR1 and CDR2: SGHTA, FQGNSA. The CDR3 sequence is 14 residues long.

This chain uses TRBV7-6 with TRBJ1-4, with D uncertain. There are 14 residues in the CDR3. Germline-derived CDR1 and CDR2 are SGHVS and FNYEAQ. V lost 2 bases and J 5 bases, leaving 9 bases between the germline ends. CDR3 amino acids: CASSLKWGNEKLFF. For the CDR3, the DNA is TGTGCCAGCAGCTTAAAGTGGGGAAATGAAAAACTGTTTTTT.

The rearrangement joins TRBV9 to TRBJ2-3; D may be TRBD1 (6 bases). The ends were cut back, 4 bases at V and 2 bases at J, with 11 bases in the middle. The length of the CDR3 is 14 residues. Looked up from germline, CDR1 is SGDLS and CDR2 is YYNGEE. The DNA for the CDR3 is TGTGCCAGCAGCTGGGACACCTACACAGATACGCAGTATTTT. Encoded protein: CASSWDTYTDTQYF.

This clone was observed many times. The chain joins TRBV6-1 to TRBJ2-2; TRBD1 agrees at 8 bases. V dropped 5 bases and J dropped 5; count of bases not matched to a gene: 4. The CDR3 totals 14 residues. CDR1 MNHNS and CDR2 SASEGT come from the germline V gene. The CDR3 nucleotides read TGTGCCAGCAGTTTTGACAGGGGTACCGGGGAGCTGTTTTTT. Encoded protein: CASSFDRGTGELFF.

The genes are TRBV7-3 and TRBJ2-5, with D possibly TRBD2 on 5 matching bases. This CDR3 comprises 13 residues. CDR1 SGHTA and CDR2 FQGTGA come from the germline V gene. V was clipped by 0 bases and J by 5 bases, with 7 bases between them. The CDR3 DNA reads as TGTGCCAGCAGCTTAACTAGGGAGGAGACCCAGTACTTC. Translation gives CASSLTREETQYF. Together with reference TRBV7-3 and TRBJ2-5, the CDR3 gives the full variable domain: GAGVSQTPSNKVTEKGKYVELRCDPISGHTALYWYRQSLGQGPEFLIYFQGTGAADDSGLPNDRFFAVRPEGSVSTLKIQRTERGDSAVYLCASSLTREETQYFGPGTRLLVL.

This chain links TRBV6-1 with TRBJ2-7; D is uncertain. Between the trimmed V and J ends, which lost 4 bases and 6 bases, there was a span of 7 bases. This CDR3 has 11 residues. Germline CDR1 reads MNHNS; CDR2 reads SASEGT. The CDR3 loop is CASSGLSEQYF. The DNA for the CDR3 is TGTGCCAGCAGTGGACTCAGCGAGCAGTACTTC.